By proportion, the clone carrying this T cell receptor (beta chain) is medium-sized. Its specificity is unknown. This specimen belongs to a study of T cells in localized non-small cell lung cancer. The CDR3 extends over 18 amino acids. The junction had 13 bases not matched to a gene; V was cut back by 3 bases and J by 1 base. CDR1 and CDR2 (germline): KGHSH, LQKENI. Findings and caveats of the study: The highest T cell clonality was in uninvolved adjacent lung, above tumor. For the top 100 tumor clones, a median about 50 also appeared in adjacent lung.

The data were produced by immunoSEQ multiplex PCR, yet TCRdb's version contains in-frame clones alone and is incomplete. The repertoire holds roughly 5,800 clones, with around a quarter as singletons. The chain couples TRBV18 to TRBJ2-7; the match to TRBD2 covers 9 bases. The sequences come from lung tumor tissue, collected before any cancer treatment. The TCR sequence derives from a female donor older than 55 with stage I lung adenocarcinoma. CDR3 sequence reads: CASSPPGKVAGVSYEQYF. CDR3 in DNA: TGTGCCAGCTCACCGCCCGGGAAGGTAGCGGGAGTTTCCTACGAGCAGTACTTC.